One T cell receptor (beta chain) is described in this entry. These data come from a study of monozygotic twins with cystic fibrosis. Profiling relied on immunoSEQ multiplex PCR, and the TCRdb table lists in-frame clones only, not all of them. The data hold tens of thousands of clones, with around nine tenths observed a single time. What was sequenced was blood. The sequence was obtained from a woman in her thirties with cystic fibrosis.

The CDR3 is CASSLTASGNTIYF. In DNA, the CDR3 is TGTGCCAGCAGTTTGACAGCCAGTGGAAACACCATATATTTT. The chain carries TRBV6-5 and TRBJ1-3, with a weak D call TRBD1 (5 bases). The CDR3 contains 14 residues. Trimming removed 4 bases from V and 3 bases from J, with 10 bases in between. Germline V gene sequence: CDR1 MNHEY, CDR2 SVGAGI.